This T cell receptor (beta chain) was identified during a study of T-cell reconstitution after alpha-beta-depleted transplantation in children. This clonotype was recorded at least ten times. Unique molecular identifiers were built into the TCRbeta library. MiXCR, run by TCRdb on the PCR reads, gives a single entry per CDR3 protein. The sample has about 610,000 distinct CDR3 sequences, more than 9% seen once. This CDR3 has 12 residues. Trimming took 6 bases from V and 3 from J, leaving 6 bases between them. Germline V lookup: CDR1 MRHNA, CDR2 SNTAGT. The TCR comes from a human donor who donated a stem cell graft to a child with acute myeloid leukemia. The source material was PBMCs from the stem cell graft donor, sampled from the stem cell graft. The chain employs TRBV6-4 and TRBJ2-1, with D perhaps TRBD1 (5 bases). CDR3 nucleotide sequence: TGTGCCAGCAGGGACAACTACAATGAGCAGTTCTTC. It codes for CASRDNYNEQFF.